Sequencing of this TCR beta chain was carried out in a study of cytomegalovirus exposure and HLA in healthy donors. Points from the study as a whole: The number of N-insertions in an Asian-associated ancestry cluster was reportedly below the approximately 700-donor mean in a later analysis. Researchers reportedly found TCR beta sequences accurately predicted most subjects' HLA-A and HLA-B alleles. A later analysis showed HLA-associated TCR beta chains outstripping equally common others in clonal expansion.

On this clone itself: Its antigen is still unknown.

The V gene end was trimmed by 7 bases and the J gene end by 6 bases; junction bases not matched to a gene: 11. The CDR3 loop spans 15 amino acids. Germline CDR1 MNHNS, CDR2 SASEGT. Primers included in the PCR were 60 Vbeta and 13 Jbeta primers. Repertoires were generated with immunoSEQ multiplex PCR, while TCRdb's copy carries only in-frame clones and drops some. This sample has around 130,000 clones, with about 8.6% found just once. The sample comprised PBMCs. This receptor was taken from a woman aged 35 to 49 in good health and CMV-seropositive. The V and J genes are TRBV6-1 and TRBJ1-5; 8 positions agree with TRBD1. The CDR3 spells CASTLLGQGGQPQHF. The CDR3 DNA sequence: TGTGCCAGCACCCTCCTCGGACAGGGTGGTCAGCCCCAGCATTTT.